One sample yielded the 27 T cell receptor beta chains listed below, sequenced in a study of control samples from healthy donors and cancer patients. The assay was immunoSEQ multiplex PCR, and TCRdb's table has in-frame clones only and misses some. The table records 150,000 to 200,000 clones, about nine tenths of them present only once. Material: blood. These receptors were collected from a woman aged 25 to 39 in good health.

The chain uses TRBV18 and TRBJ1-5; maybe TRBD1 (6 bases). The germline CDR1 and CDR2 sequences are KGHSH and LQKENI. The CDR3 runs 14 residues. V lost 4 bases to trimming and J lost 4 bases, with 11 bases between them. The CDR3 loop is CASSLGTKNQPQHF. The CDR3 coding sequence is TGTGCCAGCTCACTCGGGACAAAGAATCAGCCCCAGCATTTT. Using reference TRBV18 and TRBJ1-5 for the parts outside the CDR3, the full variable domain is NAGVMQNPRHLVRRRGQEARLRCSPMKGHSHVYWYRQLPEEGLKFMVYLQKENIIDESGMPKERFSAEFPKEGPSILRIQQVVRGDSAAYFCASSLGTKNQPQHFGDGTRLSIL.

The chain has TRBV7-2 and TRBJ1-5, with D perhaps matching TRBD1 (5 bases). The germline CDR1 and CDR2 sequences are SGHTA and FQGNSA. CDR3 length: 15 amino acids. The germline V and J ends were trimmed by 5 bases and 0 bases, with 11 bases remaining between them. The CDR3 region is CASSPRQYSNQPQHF. The CDR3 region has the DNA TGTGCCAGCAGCCCCCGACAGTATAGCAATCAGCCCCAGCATTTT.

The chain recombines TRBV7-2 with TRBJ2-7, with D maybe TRBD2 (6 bases). With 5 bases removed from V and 3 bases from J, the gap between germline ends came to 8 bases. The CDR3 consists of 12 residues. Germline values: CDR1 SGHTA, CDR2 FQGNSA. CDR3 sequence (DNA): TGTGCCAGCAGCCGGACTAACTACGAGCAGTACTTC. This translates into CASSRTNYEQYF.

The chain carries TRBV29-1 and TRBJ2-5; the D gene is possibly TRBD1 (6 bases). The CDR3 extends over 13 amino acids. Trimming removed 2 bases from V and 5 bases from J, with 12 bases in between. Germline V CDR1 and CDR2: SQVTM, ANQGSEA. The CDR3 spells CSVEIQGEETQYF. CDR3 nucleotide sequence: TGCAGCGTTGAAATACAGGGAGAGGAGACCCAGTACTTC.

The chain is built from TRBV4-2 and TRBJ1-2, with unresolved D. The CDR3 totals 15 residues. Germline CDR1 and CDR2: LGHNA and YNFKEQ. The V and J ends lost 0 bases and 0 bases respectively, with 8 bases between them. CDR3 protein: CASSQEFSTNYGYTF. As DNA, the CDR3 is TGTGCCAGCAGCCAAGAGTTCAGCACTAACTATGGCTACACCTTC.

J is TRBJ2-7 and V is TRBV24-1; possible D gene TRBD2, 5 bases. The CDR3 covers 15 residues. In germline, CDR1 is KGHDR, CDR2 SFDVKD. Trimming took off 4 bases at V and 2 bases at J, with 14 bases between the two ends. The CDR3 loop is CATSDPAGGAYEQYF. As DNA, the CDR3 is TGTGCCACCAGTGACCCCGCGGGTGGGGCCTACGAGCAGTACTTC.

The chain joins TRBV6-5 to TRBJ2-6; TRBD1 aligns across 7 bases. The CDR3 runs 14 residues. Germline V lookup: CDR1 MNHEY, CDR2 SVGAGI. The trim removed 8 bases at V and 3 bases at J, leaving 4 bases unmatched. CDR3 in amino acids: CASGQVYGANVLTF. CDR3 in DNA: TGTGCCAGCGGACAGGTTTATGGGGCCAACGTCCTGACTTTC.

The V call is TRBV12-3 or TRBV12-4, the J call TRBJ1-1; the match to TRBD1 covers 10 bases. CDR3 size: 12 residues. The ends lost 5 bases at V and 6 bases at J; junction bases unmatched: 0. The CDR3 nucleotides read TGTGCCAGCAGTGGACAGGGGGCTGAAGCTTTCTTT. The encoded protein is CASSGQGAEAFF.

The V and J genes are TRBV7-8 and TRBJ2-7, with D possibly being TRBD2 (5 bases). The V and J ends lost 1 base and 3 bases respectively, with 10 bases between them. CDR1 is SGHVS and CDR2 is FQNEAQ in the germline V gene. The CDR3 is made up of 14 amino acids. CDR3 protein: CASSLVDGNYEQYF. As DNA, the CDR3 is TGTGCCAGCAGCTTAGTGGACGGGAACTACGAGCAGTACTTC.

V usage is TRBV6-5 and J usage is TRBJ2-4; 9 positions agree with TRBD2. The V gene end was trimmed by 2 bases and the J gene end by 7 bases; junction bases not matched to a gene: 6. Germline V gene lookup returns CDR1 MNHEY and CDR2 SVGAGI. The CDR3 contains 15 residues. CDR3 in DNA: TGTGCCAGCAGTTACCGGTTGGCGGGAGGGAACATTCAGTACTTC. Translation: CASSYRLAGGNIQYF.

V and J are TRBV7-8 and TRBJ1-2, with 7 bases identical to TRBD1. The CDR3 loop spans 14 amino acids. Per germline, CDR1 SGHVS and CDR2 FQNEAQ. V shed 3 bases, J shed 2 bases, and the junction held 3 bases outside the gene matches. The CDR3 sequence: CASSFDRVNYGYTF. The CDR3 nucleotides are TGTGCCAGCAGCTTTGACAGGGTCAACTATGGCTACACCTTC.

The chain is built from TRBV12-5 and TRBJ2-5, with 8 bases identical to TRBD2. Germline values: CDR1 LGHNT, CDR2 FRNRAP. This CDR3 region has 16 residues. V shed 0 bases, J shed 5 bases, and the junction held 8 bases outside the gene matches. The CDR3 DNA sequence: TGTGCTAGTGGTTTGGTATCGGCGGGAGGTCGGGAGACCCAGTACTTC. Translating it yields CASGLVSAGGRETQYF.

This sequence joins TRBV6-2 or TRBV6-3 and TRBJ2-7; tentatively, D is TRBD1 (5 bases). The CDR3 runs 12 residues. Trimming took 2 bases from V and 3 from J, leaving 5 bases between them. The germline V gene has CDR1 MNHEY and CDR2 SVGEGT. The CDR3 nucleotides read TGTGCCAGCAGTTACCAGGGCTACGAGCAGTACTTC. Translating gives CASSYQGYEQYF.

In DNA, the CDR3 is TGTGCCAGCAGCTTAGTCGGGGAGGACGGGGAGCTGTTTTTT. Its translation: CASSLVGEDGELFF. The chain carries TRBV11-3 and TRBJ2-2; possibly TRBD2 for D (6 bases). The CDR3 spans 14 residues. Germline values: CDR1 SGHNT, CDR2 YENEEA. Trimming pared 1 base from V and 7 bases from J, leaving 10 bases between.

The CDR3 loop reads CASMDNSNQPQHF. Written as DNA, the CDR3 is TGTGCCAGCATGGACAATAGCAATCAGCCCCAGCATTTT. The rearrangement links TRBV2 to TRBJ1-5, with D possibly matching TRBD1 (5 bases). The CDR3 length is 13 residues. Deletions cut 7 bases from V and 0 bases from J, with 7 bases between. Per the germline V gene, CDR1 is SNHLY and CDR2 is FYNNEI.

The chain joins TRBV19 to TRBJ1-1; D might be TRBD1 (6 bases). V was trimmed by 3 bases and J by 1 base, leaving 12 bases between them. CDR3 length equals 15 residues. Germline loops: CDR1 LNHDA, CDR2 SQIVND (reference sequence). The DNA for the CDR3 is TGTGCCAGTAGTATTATGGGGGCCGGGAACACTGAAGCTTTCTTT. Residues: CASSIMGAGNTEAFF.

J is TRBJ2-7 and V is TRBV7-2; 8 bases are shared with TRBD2. CDR3 size: 16 residues. Germline CDR1 is SGHTA and CDR2 is FQGNSA. The V and J ends lost 5 bases and 0 bases, in that order; junction bases with no gene match: 9. The CDR3 loop reads CASSPRGGLSSYEQYF. The DNA of the CDR3 is TGTGCCAGCAGCCCCCGGGGGGGCCTCAGCTCCTACGAGCAGTACTTC.

The CDR3 region has the DNA TGTGCCAGCAGTTTAGGGGGGGGTGAGCAGTTCTTC. As protein: CASSLGGGEQFF. V gene TRBV28 combines with J gene TRBJ2-1, with 7 bases aligning to TRBD2. V gave up 2 bases and J gave up 9 bases; unmatched junction bases: 1. The CDR3 has 12 residues. The V gene's germline CDR1 is MDHEN and CDR2 SYDVKM.

The sample holds one count of this clone. V and J are TRBV27 and TRBJ1-1; 10 bases map to TRBD1. J lost 5 bases, V lost 7 bases, and 4 bases had no gene match. The CDR3 is 13 amino acids. Germline V gene data show CDR1 as MNHEY and CDR2 as SMNVEV (reference sequence). CDR3 nucleotide sequence: TGTGCCAGCAACGACAGGGGGCCAACTGAAGCTTTCTTT. Protein: CASNDRGPTEAFF.

V and J are TRBV14 and TRBJ2-6, with D hard to call. CDR3 length: 15 amino acids. V dropped 5 bases and J dropped 0 bases, with 8 bases sitting between them. CDR1 and CDR2 (germline): SGHDN, FVKESK. CDR3 coding DNA: TGTGCCAGCAGCACCCGAAGCTCTGGGGCCAACGTCCTGACTTTC. Protein product: CASSTRSSGANVLTF.

The chain uses TRBV6-4 and TRBJ1-2, with 7 bases lining up with TRBD1. This CDR3 region has 16 residues. CDR1 and CDR2 (germline): MRHNA, SNTAGT. J was trimmed by 0 bases and V by 3 bases; bases with no gene match: 7. The CDR3 region is CASSDRGDSPNYGYTF. The DNA for the CDR3 is TGTGCCAGCAGTGATAGAGGGGACAGTCCTAACTATGGCTACACCTTC.

For this clone: The identical CDR3 is also encoded by other nucleotide sequences in the sample. This sequence joins TRBV5-8 and TRBJ2-3; D not resolved. The V end was cut by 0 bases, the J end by 1 base, with 3 bases between. Germline assignment: CDR1 SGHTS and CDR2 YDEGEE. The CDR3 runs 13 residues. CDR3 residues: CASSLAGTDTQYF. The CDR3 nucleotides are TGTGCCAGCAGCTTGGCGGGCACAGATACGCAGTATTTT.

Details on this clone: At the DNA level, this CDR3 is encoded by other sequences in the same sample as well. V usage is TRBV18 and J usage is TRBJ2-2; D call uncertain. Germline V gene data show CDR1 as KGHSH and CDR2 as LQKENI. V was cut by 2 bases and J by 1 base, with 2 bases left in between. The CDR3 extends over 13 amino acids. CDR3 in amino acids: CASSPGNTGELFF. The DNA for the CDR3 is TGTGCCAGCTCACCAGGGAACACCGGGGAGCTGTTTTTT. The variable domain in full, with the rest retrieved from reference TRBV18 and TRBJ2-2, is NAGVMQNPRHLVRRRGQEARLRCSPMKGHSHVYWYRQLPEEGLKFMVYLQKENIIDESGMPKERFSAEFPKEGPSILRIQQVVRGDSAAYFCASSPGNTGELFFGEGSRLTVL.

This chain's CDR3 is CAWSPGQISYEQYF. The DNA for the CDR3 is TGTGCCTGGAGCCCGGGACAAATCTCCTACGAGCAGTACTTC. This chain connects TRBV30 to TRBJ2-7; possibly TRBD1 for D (6 bases). The CDR3 has 14 residues. The V end was cut by 3 bases, the J end by 0 bases, with 12 bases between. Germline V gene data show CDR1 as GTSNPN and CDR2 as SVGIG (reference sequence).

V is TRBV2 and J is TRBJ1-2, with D possibly matching TRBD1 (5 bases). This CDR3 region has 12 residues. The germline gives CDR1 SNHLY, CDR2 FYNNEI. Trimming removed 6 bases from V and 2 bases from J, with 7 bases in between. CDR3 DNA: TGTGCCAGCAGGGACAAAAACTATGGCTACACCTTC. It encodes CASRDKNYGYTF.

This chain uses TRBV7-2 with TRBJ1-4; 7 bases fit TRBD1. This CDR3 contains 12 residues. With V trimmed by 4 bases and J by 10 bases, 3 bases remained unmatched. In germline, CDR1 is SGHTA, CDR2 FQGNSA. The CDR3 loop is CASSSPGGKLFF. CDR3 sequence (DNA): TGTGCCAGCAGCTCCCCAGGGGGAAAACTGTTTTTT.

The CDR3 DNA reads as TGTGCCAGCAGCTCAGAGGCCCACTATGGCTACACCTTC. Encoded protein: CASSSEAHYGYTF. The chain has TRBV7-6 and TRBJ1-2; D unclear. Looked up from germline, CDR1 is SGHVS and CDR2 is FNYEAQ. The CDR3 runs to 13 residues. Trimming took 4 bases from V and 3 from J, leaving 9 bases between them.